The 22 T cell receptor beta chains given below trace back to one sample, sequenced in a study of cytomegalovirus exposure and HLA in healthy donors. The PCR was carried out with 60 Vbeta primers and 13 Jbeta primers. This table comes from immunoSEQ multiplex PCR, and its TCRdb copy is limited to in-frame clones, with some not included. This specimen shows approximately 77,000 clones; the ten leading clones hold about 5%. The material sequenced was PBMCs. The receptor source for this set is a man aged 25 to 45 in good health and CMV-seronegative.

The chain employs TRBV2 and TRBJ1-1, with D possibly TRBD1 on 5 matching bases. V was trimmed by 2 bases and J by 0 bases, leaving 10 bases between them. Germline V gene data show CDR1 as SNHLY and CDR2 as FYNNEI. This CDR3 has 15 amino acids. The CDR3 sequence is CASSESRGMNTEAFF. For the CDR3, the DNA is TGTGCCAGCAGTGAATCTCGGGGGATGAACACTGAAGCTTTCTTT.

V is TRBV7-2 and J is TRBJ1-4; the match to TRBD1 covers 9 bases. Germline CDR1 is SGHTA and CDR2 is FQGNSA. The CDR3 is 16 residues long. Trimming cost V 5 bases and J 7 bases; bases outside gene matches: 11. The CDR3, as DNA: TGTGCCAGCAGCCTAGACCCGACAGGGGGTGTTGAAAAACTGTTTTTT. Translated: CASSLDPTGGVEKLFF.

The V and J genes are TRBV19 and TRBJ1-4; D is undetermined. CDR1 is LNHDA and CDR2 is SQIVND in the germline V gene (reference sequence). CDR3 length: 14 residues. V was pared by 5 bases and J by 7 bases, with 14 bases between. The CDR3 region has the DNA TGTGCCAGTAGTGAGATGGGCTCCGGTGAAAAACTGTTTTTT. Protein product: CASSEMGSGEKLFF. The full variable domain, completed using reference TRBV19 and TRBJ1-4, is DGGITQSPKYLFRKEGQNVTLSCEQNLNHDAMYWYRQDPGQGLRLIYYSQIVNDFQKGDIAEGYSVSREKKESFPLTVTSAQKNPTAFYLCASSEMGSGEKLFFGSGTQLSVL.

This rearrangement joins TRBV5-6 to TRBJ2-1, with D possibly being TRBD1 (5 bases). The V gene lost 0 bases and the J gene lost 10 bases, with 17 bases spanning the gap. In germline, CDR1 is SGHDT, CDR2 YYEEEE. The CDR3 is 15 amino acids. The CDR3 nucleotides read TGTGCCAGCAGCTTGGTCACACTGCAGGGTAAGGAGCAGTTCTTC. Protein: CASSLVTLQGKEQFF.

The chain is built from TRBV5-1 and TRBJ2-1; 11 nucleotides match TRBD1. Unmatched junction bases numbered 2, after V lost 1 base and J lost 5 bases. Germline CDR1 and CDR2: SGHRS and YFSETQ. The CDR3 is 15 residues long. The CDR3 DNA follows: TGCGCCAGCAGCTTGAGGGGACAGGGGGACAATGAGCAGTTCTTC. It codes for CASSLRGQGDNEQFF. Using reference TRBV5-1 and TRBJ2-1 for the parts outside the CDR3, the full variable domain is KAGVTQTPRYLIKTRGQQVTLSCSPISGHRSVSWYQQTPGQGLQFLFEYFSETQRNKGNFPGRFSGRQFSNSRSEMNVSTLELGDSALYLCASSLRGQGDNEQFFGPGTRLTVL.

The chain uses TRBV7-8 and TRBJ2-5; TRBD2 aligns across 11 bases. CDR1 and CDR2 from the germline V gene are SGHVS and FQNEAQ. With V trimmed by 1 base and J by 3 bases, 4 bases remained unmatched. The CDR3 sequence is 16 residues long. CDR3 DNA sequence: TGTGCCAGCAGCTTAGTCGGACTAGCGGGCAAAGAGACCCAGTACTTC. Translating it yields CASSLVGLAGKETQYF.

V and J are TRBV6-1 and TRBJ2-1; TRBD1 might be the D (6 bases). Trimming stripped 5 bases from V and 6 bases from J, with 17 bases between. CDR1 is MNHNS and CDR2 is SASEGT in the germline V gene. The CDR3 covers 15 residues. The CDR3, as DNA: TGTGCCAGCAGTCCAGGGGACCGCGAATTCAATGAGCAGTTCTTC. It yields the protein CASSPGDREFNEQFF.

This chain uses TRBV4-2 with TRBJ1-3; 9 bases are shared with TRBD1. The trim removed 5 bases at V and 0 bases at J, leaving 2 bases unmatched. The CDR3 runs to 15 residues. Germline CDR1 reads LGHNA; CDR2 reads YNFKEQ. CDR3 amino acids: CASSDRGISGNTIYF. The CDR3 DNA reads TGTGCCAGCAGCGACAGGGGGATCTCTGGAAACACCATATATTTT.

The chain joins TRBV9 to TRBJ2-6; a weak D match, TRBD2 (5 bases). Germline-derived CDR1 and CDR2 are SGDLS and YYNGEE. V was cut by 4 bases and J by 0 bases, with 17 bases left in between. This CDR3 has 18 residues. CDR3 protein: CASSPRVSGNSGANVLTF. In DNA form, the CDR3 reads TGTGCCAGCAGCCCGAGGGTATCGGGCAACTCTGGGGCCAACGTCCTGACTTTC.

The CDR3 reads CASSPDRQLNTEAFF. CDR3 nucleotide sequence: TGCGCCAGCAGCCCTGACAGGCAATTGAACACTGAAGCTTTCTTT. The rearrangement links TRBV5-1 to TRBJ1-1; the D gene is possibly TRBD1 (6 bases). The length of the CDR3 is 15 residues. The V gene lost 4 bases and the J gene lost 0 bases, with 13 bases spanning the gap. Germline values: CDR1 SGHRS, CDR2 YFSETQ.

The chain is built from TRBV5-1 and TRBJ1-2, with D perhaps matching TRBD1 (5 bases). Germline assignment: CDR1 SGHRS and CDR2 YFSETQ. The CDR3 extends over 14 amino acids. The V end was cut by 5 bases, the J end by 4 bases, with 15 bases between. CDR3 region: CASRTAGVSYGYTF. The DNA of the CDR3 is TGCGCCAGCAGAACCGCGGGGGTGAGCTATGGCTACACCTTC.

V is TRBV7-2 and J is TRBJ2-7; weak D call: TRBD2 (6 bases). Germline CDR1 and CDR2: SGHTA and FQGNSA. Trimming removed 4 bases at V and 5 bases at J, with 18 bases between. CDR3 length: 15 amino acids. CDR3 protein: CASSSGTFRPDEQYF. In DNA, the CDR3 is TGTGCCAGCAGCTCCGGGACTTTCCGCCCCGACGAGCAGTACTTC.

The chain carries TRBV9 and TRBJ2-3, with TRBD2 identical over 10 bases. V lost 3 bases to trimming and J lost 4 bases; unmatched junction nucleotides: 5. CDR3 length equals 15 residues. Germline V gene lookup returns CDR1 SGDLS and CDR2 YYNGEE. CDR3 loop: CASSGSGGAADTQYF. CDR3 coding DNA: TGTGCCAGCAGCGGGAGCGGGGGGGCCGCAGATACGCAGTATTTT.

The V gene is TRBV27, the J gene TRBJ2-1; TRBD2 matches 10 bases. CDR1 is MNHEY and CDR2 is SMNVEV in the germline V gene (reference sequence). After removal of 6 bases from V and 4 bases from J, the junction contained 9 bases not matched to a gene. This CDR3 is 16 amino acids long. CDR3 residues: CASSSLAGGAYNEQFF. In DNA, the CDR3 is TGTGCCAGCAGCTCATTAGCGGGAGGAGCATACAATGAGCAGTTCTTC.

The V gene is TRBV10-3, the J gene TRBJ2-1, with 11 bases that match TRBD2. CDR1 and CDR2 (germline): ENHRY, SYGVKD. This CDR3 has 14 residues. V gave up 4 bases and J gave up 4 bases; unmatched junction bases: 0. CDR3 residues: CAISGTSGYNEQFF. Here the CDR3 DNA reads TGTGCCATCAGTGGGACTAGCGGGTACAATGAGCAGTTCTTC.

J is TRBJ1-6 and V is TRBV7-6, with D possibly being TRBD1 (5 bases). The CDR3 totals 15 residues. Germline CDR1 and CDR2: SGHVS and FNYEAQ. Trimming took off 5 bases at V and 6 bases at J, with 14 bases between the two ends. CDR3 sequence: CASSPSQGFNSPLHF. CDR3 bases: TGTGCCAGCAGCCCAAGCCAGGGATTTAATTCACCCCTCCACTTT.

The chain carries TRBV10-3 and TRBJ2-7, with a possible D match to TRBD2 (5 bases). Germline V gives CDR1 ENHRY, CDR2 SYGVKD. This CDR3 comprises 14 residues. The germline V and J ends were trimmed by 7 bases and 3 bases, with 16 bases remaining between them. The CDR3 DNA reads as TGTGCCATCATCCCCGAGGGCCGGGGCTACGAGCAGTACTTC. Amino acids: CAIIPEGRGYEQYF.

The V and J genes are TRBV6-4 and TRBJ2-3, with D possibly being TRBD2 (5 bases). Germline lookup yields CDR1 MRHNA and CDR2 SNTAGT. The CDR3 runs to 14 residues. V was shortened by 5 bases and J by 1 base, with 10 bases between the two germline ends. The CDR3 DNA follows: TGTGCCAGCAGTCCCCACGGGGGCACAGATACGCAGTATTTT. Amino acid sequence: CASSPHGGTDTQYF.

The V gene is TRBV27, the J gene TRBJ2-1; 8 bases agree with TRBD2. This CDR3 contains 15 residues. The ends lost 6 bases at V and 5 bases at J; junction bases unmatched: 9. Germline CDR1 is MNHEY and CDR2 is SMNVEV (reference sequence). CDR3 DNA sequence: TGTGCCAGCAGCCTTAGCGGGATCCCGGACAATGAGCAGTTCTTC. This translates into CASSLSGIPDNEQFF.

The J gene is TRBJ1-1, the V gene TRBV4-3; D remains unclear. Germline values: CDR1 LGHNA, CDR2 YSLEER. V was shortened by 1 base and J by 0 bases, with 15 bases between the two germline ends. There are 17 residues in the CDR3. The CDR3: CASSQVSFRHLNTEAFF. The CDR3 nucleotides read TGCGCCAGCAGCCAAGTCTCATTTCGACACTTGAACACTGAAGCTTTCTTT.

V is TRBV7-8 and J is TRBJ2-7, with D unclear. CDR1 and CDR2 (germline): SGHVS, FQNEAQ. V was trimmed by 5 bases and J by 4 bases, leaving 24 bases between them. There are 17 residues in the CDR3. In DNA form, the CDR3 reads TGTGCCAGCAGCCCCCCCCGCATGGCGCCGGGTGTATACGAGCAGTACTTC. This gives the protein CASSPPRMAPGVYEQYF. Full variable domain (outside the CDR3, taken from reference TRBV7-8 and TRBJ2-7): GAGVSQSPRYKVAKRGQDVALRCDPISGHVSLFWYQQALGQGPEFLTYFQNEAQLDKSGLPSDRFFAERPEGSVSTLKIQRTQQEDSAVYLCASSPPRMAPGVYEQYFGPGTRLTVT.

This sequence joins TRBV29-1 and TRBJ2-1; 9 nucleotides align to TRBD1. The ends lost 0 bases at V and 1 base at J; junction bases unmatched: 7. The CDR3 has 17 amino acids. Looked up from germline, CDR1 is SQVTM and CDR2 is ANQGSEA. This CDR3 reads CSVEDLRTGVSYNEQFF. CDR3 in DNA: TGCAGCGTTGAAGATCTTAGGACAGGGGTGTCCTACAATGAGCAGTTCTTC.